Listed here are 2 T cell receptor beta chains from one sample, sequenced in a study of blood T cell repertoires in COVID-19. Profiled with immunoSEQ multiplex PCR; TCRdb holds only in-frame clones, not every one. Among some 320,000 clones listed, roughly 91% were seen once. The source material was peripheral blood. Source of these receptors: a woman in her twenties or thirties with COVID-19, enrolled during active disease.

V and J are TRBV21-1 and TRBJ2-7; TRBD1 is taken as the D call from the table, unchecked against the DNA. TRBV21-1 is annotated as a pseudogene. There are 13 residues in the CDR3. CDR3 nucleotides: TGTGCCAGCAGCGGACCAGGGGTCTACGAGCAGTACTTC. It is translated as CASSGPGVYEQYF.

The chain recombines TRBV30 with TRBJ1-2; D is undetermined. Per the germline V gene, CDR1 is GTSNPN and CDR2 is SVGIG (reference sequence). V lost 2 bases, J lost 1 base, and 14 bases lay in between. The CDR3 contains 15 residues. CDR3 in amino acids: CAWSRTEGFNYGYTF. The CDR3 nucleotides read TGTGCCTGGAGTCGTACAGAGGGATTTAACTATGGCTACACCTTC.